Listed below are T cell receptor beta chains from one sample, sequenced in a study of beta chain features in type 1 diabetes. Data came from immunoSEQ multiplex PCR; TCRdb stores just in-frame clones and leaves some out. The sample carries some 700,000 clones, around 15% recorded once. The sequenced sample consisted of naive CD4+ T cells from blood. All receptors derive from a man younger than 35 with type 1 diabetes. The CDR3 runs from the conserved cysteine through the conserved F or W. Fields, in order: D gene, CDR3 length, clone size, V gene, J gene, CDR3 protein, CDR3 DNA. A D gene is named only where the DNA matches it firmly. Size values are once, few and many counts, or a class for expanded clones, and some rows have none.

-	15	few	TRBV2	TRBJ1-5	CASRNTGFSNQPQHF	TGTGCCAGCAGGAATACAGGGTTTAGCAATCAGCCCCAGCATTTT
-	13	few	TRBV30	TRBJ1-4	CAGDIGAGEKLFF	TGTGCCGGCGACATCGGGGCAGGGGAAAAACTGTTTTTT
TRBD1	13	few	TRBV2	TRBJ2-3	CATSWTGGDTQYF	TGTGCCACTTCGTGGACAGGGGGAGATACGCAGTATTTT
-	14	-	TRBV7-2	TRBJ2-5	CASSSSGTSETQYF	TGTGCCAGCAGTTCTTCCGGGACATCAGAGACCCAGTACTTC
-	14	-	TRBV5-1	TRBJ1-1	CASSLRTENTEAFF	TGCGCCAGCAGCTTGCGGACAGAGAACACTGAAGCTTTCTTT
-	13	-	TRBV4-2	TRBJ2-3	CASSLPPGDTQYF	TGTGCCAGCAGCCTCCCCCCGGGGGATACGCAGTATTTT
TRBD1	15	few	TRBV28	TRBJ2-1	CASSDRGPYYNEQFF	TGTGCCAGCAGTGACAGGGGGCCCTACTACAATGAGCAGTTCTTC
-	14	-	TRBV29-1	TRBJ1-1	CSVVGRQLNTEAFF	TGCAGCGTTGTAGGGAGACAACTGAACACTGAAGCTTTCTTT
TRBD2	18	-	TRBV29-1	TRBJ2-1	CSVEESPSGGATYNEQFF	TGCAGCGTTGAAGAAAGTCCTAGCGGGGGGGCAACCTACAATGAGCAGTTCTTC
TRBD1	14	few	TRBV10-3	TRBJ2-7	CAISPGQGLREQYF	TGTGCCATCAGTCCTGGACAGGGGTTGCGGGAGCAGTACTTC
-	17	few	TRBV28	TRBJ1-2	CASSLSSVSGWDDGYTF	TGTGCCAGCAGTTTGTCTTCGGTGTCGGGGTGGGATGATGGCTACACCTTC
-	13	-	TRBV14	TRBJ2-1	CASSQDRPNTQFF	TGTGCCAGCAGCCAAGATCGGCCCAATACGCAGTTCTTC
TRBD1	16	-	TRBV10-3	TRBJ2-7	CAISGTPGTGVDEQYF	TGTGCCATCAGTGGAACCCCCGGGACAGGGGTCGACGAGCAGTACTTC
TRBD1	14	few	TRBV2	TRBJ1-6	CASKRQGIGSPLHF	TGTGCCAGCAAACGACAGGGTATTGGTTCACCCCTCCACTTT
TRBD1	16	-	TRBV5-1	TRBJ2-7	CASSLNAPGQNYEQYF	TGCGCCAGCAGCTTGAACGCTCCGGGACAGAACTACGAGCAGTACTTC
-	12	-	TRBV30	TRBJ1-4	CAWTYTNEKLFF	TGTGCCTGGACCTACACTAATGAAAAACTGTTTTTT
-	18	few	TRBV27	TRBJ2-6	CASSLSGLRVSGANVLTF	TGTGCCAGCAGTTTATCCGGCTTGCGGGTCTCTGGGGCCAACGTCCTGACTTTC
TRBD1	15	few	TRBV28	TRBJ2-3	CASSLEQGNTDTQYF	TGTGCCAGCAGCCTAGAACAGGGGAACACAGATACGCAGTATTTT
-	14	few	TRBV14	TRBJ1-4	CASSPRRGNEKLFF	TGTGCCAGCAGCCCCCGCAGGGGTAATGAAAAACTGTTTTTT